The 25 T cell receptor beta chains given below trace back to one sample, sequenced in a study of T cells after posttransplantation cyclophosphamide. Sequencing was performed with immunoSEQ multiplex PCR; in TCRdb, only in-frame clones are kept and a portion is missing. The profile covers under 45,000 clones, none occurring a single time. Source material: PBMCs. The origin of the receptors is a man aged 25-45 years in good health and a related stem cell transplant donor.

This clone was picked up many times. This CDR3 reads CASSLALGTGDYNEQFF. As DNA, the CDR3 is TGTGCCAGCAGCTTAGCGTTGGGGACAGGAGATTACAATGAGCAGTTCTTC. The rearrangement joins TRBV7-9 to TRBJ2-1, with 8 nucleotides matching TRBD1. Germline CDR1 and CDR2: SEHNR and FQNEAQ (reference sequence). Trimming cost V 0 bases and J 4 bases; bases outside gene matches: 8. The CDR3 loop spans 17 amino acids. Full variable domain (rest looked up from reference TRBV7-9 and TRBJ2-1): DTGVSQNPRHKITKRGQNVTFRCDPISEHNRLYWYRQTLGQGPEFLTYFQNEAQLEKSRLLSDRFSAERPKGSFSTLEIQRTEQGDSAMYLCASSLALGTGDYNEQFFGPGTRLTVL.

This clone was observed at least ten times. The V call is TRBV5-1, the J call TRBJ2-1, with 8 positions matching TRBD2. In germline, CDR1 is SGHRS, CDR2 YFSETQ. V was clipped by 9 bases and J by 5 bases; unmatched bases: 10. The CDR3 consists of 14 residues. CDR3 in amino acids: CATRSGGADNEQFF. As DNA, the CDR3 is TGCGCCACCCGTTCCGGGGGGGCGGACAATGAGCAGTTCTTC.

This clone appeared many times. This chain connects TRBV7-3 to TRBJ2-2; D perhaps matches TRBD2 (6 bases). Germline CDR1 SGHTA, CDR2 FQGTGA. The ends were cut back, 5 bases at V and 12 bases at J, with 13 bases in the middle. This CDR3 contains 12 residues. Written as DNA, the CDR3 is TGTGCCAGCAGCCCCGGGGGTACGCAGCTGTTTTTT. This encodes CASSPGGTQLFF.

The table lists this clone with many counts. The chain combines TRBV11-2 with TRBJ2-2; D is perhaps TRBD1 (6 bases). The CDR3 loop spans 15 amino acids. V lost 5 bases, J lost 6 bases, and 16 bases lay in between. In germline, CDR1 is SGHAT, CDR2 FQNNGV. CDR3 region: CASSPHGRTAGELFF. CDR3 nucleotides: TGTGCCAGCAGCCCACACGGCCGGACAGCCGGGGAGCTGTTTTTT.

The sample holds many counts of this clone. This rearrangement joins TRBV11-2 to TRBJ2-7; D may be TRBD2 (7 bases). Trimming shortened V by 4 bases and J by 5 bases, and 21 bases separated the two germline ends. The CDR3 spans 16 residues. Germline CDR1 SGHAT, CDR2 FQNNGV. The CDR3 loop reads CASSSLKGERGHEQYF. The CDR3, as DNA: TGTGCCAGCAGCTCCCTAAAGGGGGAGCGGGGCCACGAGCAGTACTTC. The entire variable domain, with the rest obtained from reference TRBV11-2 and TRBJ2-7, is as follows: EAGVAQSPRYKIIEKRQSVAFWCNPISGHATLYWYQQILGQGPKLLIQFQNNGVVDDSQLPKDRFSAERLKGVDSTLKIQPAKLEDSAVYLCASSSLKGERGHEQYFGPGTRLTVT.

The chain uses TRBV7-9 and TRBJ2-6; the match to TRBD1 covers 8 bases. Trimming removed 2 bases from V and 1 base from J; junction bases left unmatched: 4. This CDR3 contains 17 residues. Per the germline V gene, CDR1 is SEHNR and CDR2 is FQNEAQ (reference sequence). For the CDR3, the DNA is TGTGCCAGCAGCTTATGGCAGGGGGCTTCTGGGGCCAACGTCCTGACTTTC. It yields the protein CASSLWQGASGANVLTF.

At least ten counts were recorded for this clone. The chain links TRBV12-5 to TRBJ2-7; D remains unclear. From germline, CDR1 is LGHNT and CDR2 FRNRAP. The CDR3 loop spans 12 amino acids. V lost 1 base and J lost 6, with 7 bases in between. The CDR3 DNA reads TGTGCTAGTGGTTTGGAATGGGCCGAGCAGTACTTC. The encoded protein is CASGLEWAEQYF.

This clone showed up many times. This chain links TRBV7-2 with TRBJ2-7; the D gene is possibly TRBD1 (6 bases). Trimming took 4 bases from V and 5 from J, leaving 12 bases between them. Per the germline V gene, CDR1 is SGHTA and CDR2 is FQGNSA. This CDR3 region has 13 residues. The CDR3 is CASSSQSGDEQYF. The CDR3 region has the DNA TGTGCCAGCAGCTCGCAGTCAGGGGACGAGCAGTACTTC.

This clone was detected ten times or more. This chain connects TRBV7-2 to TRBJ2-3, with unresolved D. V lost 5 bases and J lost 0, with 3 bases in between. CDR1 is SGHTA and CDR2 is FQGNSA in the germline V gene. CDR3 length: 12 amino acids. CDR3 sequence (DNA): TGTGCCAGCAGCCTAAGCACAGATACGCAGTATTTT. This gives the protein CASSLSTDTQYF.

This clone was recorded at least ten times. This chain joins TRBV24-1 and TRBJ2-1; D is unresolved. Germline loops: CDR1 KGHDR, CDR2 SFDVKD. V was shortened by 5 bases and J by 6 bases, with 10 bases between the two germline ends. This CDR3 is built from 13 residues. The CDR3 loop reads CATSGVAGNEQFF. CDR3 nucleotide sequence: TGTGCCACCAGTGGAGTAGCCGGCAATGAGCAGTTCTTC.

The table lists this clone with many counts. The V call is TRBV9, the J call TRBJ1-1, with 8 positions matching TRBD1. The CDR3 runs 17 residues. The J segment lost 0 bases and the V segment lost 4 bases, leaving 11 bases of the junction unmatched. Germline V gene sequence: CDR1 SGDLS, CDR2 YYNGEE. The CDR3 protein is CASSPRIRGRLNTEAFF. CDR3 DNA: TGTGCCAGCAGCCCCCGGATCAGGGGGCGACTGAACACTGAAGCTTTCTTT.

There are many counts of this clone. The chain combines TRBV7-2 with TRBJ1-2; D is undetermined. Trimming took 5 bases from V and 3 from J, leaving 13 bases between them. The CDR3 has 14 residues. Germline CDR1 SGHTA, CDR2 FQGNSA. CDR3 nucleotide sequence: TGTGCCAGCAGCCCCCCGAAGGCTTACTATGGCTACACCTTC. Its protein is CASSPPKAYYGYTF.

This clone occurred many times. The rearrangement uses TRBV5-4 and TRBJ1-4; the D is unclear. This CDR3 contains 14 residues. V lost 0 bases and J 8 bases, leaving 11 bases between the germline ends. The germline gives CDR1 SGHNT, CDR2 YYREEE (reference sequence). The CDR3 DNA reads TGTGCCAGCAGCTTGGCCGGTTCTCGAGAAAAACTGTTTTTT. Its translation is CASSLAGSREKLFF.

This clone was counted many times. This chain joins TRBV12-3 or TRBV12-4 and TRBJ1-1; perhaps TRBD1 as D (5 bases). V lost 5 bases and J 4 bases, leaving 11 bases between the germline ends. This CDR3 contains 13 residues. CDR3 in amino acids: CASSRGESTEAFF. The CDR3 coding sequence is TGTGCCAGCAGTAGAGGGGAGAGCACTGAAGCTTTCTTT.

In its sample, this clone was seen many times. The chain employs TRBV27 and TRBJ1-1, with no clear D. Germline CDR1 MNHEY, CDR2 SMNVEV (reference sequence). The CDR3 length is 17 residues. V lost 3 bases and J 1 base, leaving 18 bases between the germline ends. The CDR3 spells CASSFLYRSDSNTEAFF. As DNA, the CDR3 is TGTGCCAGCAGTTTCCTTTACCGGTCAGACTCGAACACTGAAGCTTTCTTT.

This clone has a handful of counts. One end of the junction does not line up with germline, which may come from a read error. The gene calls are TRBV19 and TRBJ1-1, with D unclear. The germline V gene has CDR1 LNHDA and CDR2 SQIVND (reference sequence). The CDR3 contains 14 residues. CDR3 sequence (DNA): TGTGCCAGTAGTATAAGAGGGCAGAACGCTGAAGCTTTCTTT. This gives the protein CASSIRGQNAEAFF.

This clone was seen a handful of times. The V gene is TRBV7-8, the J gene TRBJ2-2, with D tentatively TRBD1 (6 bases). The V end lost 5 bases, the J end lost 4 bases, and 14 bases lay between the germline ends. Germline lookup yields CDR1 SGHVS and CDR2 FQNEAQ. This CDR3 is built from 15 residues. In DNA, the CDR3 is TGTGCCAGCAGCCTCAACAGGGAAGGCACCGGGGAGCTGTTTTTT. This sequence encodes CASSLNREGTGELFF.

This clone was counted between two and nine times. This rearrangement joins TRBV7-6 to TRBJ2-5, with a weak D call TRBD2 (7 bases). The CDR3 is 16 amino acids. Germline V gene lookup returns CDR1 SGHVS and CDR2 FNYEAQ. V was pared by 4 bases and J by 0 bases, with 15 bases between. The chain's CDR3 is CASSSRRGAHQETQYF. The CDR3 DNA is TGTGCCAGCAGCTCCCGACGGGGGGCCCACCAAGAGACCCAGTACTTC.

This clone was seen repeatedly, ten times or more. This chain connects TRBV10-3 to TRBJ1-6; D gene uncertain. This CDR3 spans 14 amino acids. Germline CDR1 ENHRY, CDR2 SYGVKD. Trimming pared 2 bases from V and 4 bases from J, leaving 6 bases between. In DNA, the CDR3 is TGTGCCATCAGTGAGACACCGTATAATTCACCCCTCCACTTT. Its translation: CAISETPYNSPLHF.

This clone was observed many times. This chain links TRBV7-3 with TRBJ2-3, with TRBD1 identical over 7 bases. Germline loops: CDR1 SGHTA, CDR2 FQGTGA. The CDR3 sequence is 14 residues long. V lost 2 bases to trimming and J lost 4 bases; unmatched junction nucleotides: 3. The DNA of the CDR3 is TGTGCCAGCAGCTTAGAGGGGGCGGCAGATACGCAGTATTTT. This translates into CASSLEGAADTQYF.

This clone was recorded at least ten times. This sequence joins TRBV28 and TRBJ2-7, with D perhaps matching TRBD1 (7 bases). Germline CDR1 and CDR2: MDHEN and SYDVKM. This CDR3 has 15 residues. With 4 bases removed from V and 4 bases from J, the gap between germline ends came to 17 bases. The CDR3: CASSSNRGGVYEQYF. CDR3 nucleotides: TGTGCCAGCAGTTCAAACAGGGGCGGGGTGTACGAGCAGTACTTC. Complete variable domain (other parts from reference TRBV28 and TRBJ2-7): DVKVTQSSRYLVKRTGEKVFLECVQDMDHENMFWYRQDPGLGLRLIYFSYDVKMKEKGDIPEGYSVSREKKERFSLILESASTNQTSMYLCASSSNRGGVYEQYFGPGTRLTVT.

This clone was observed at least ten times. The rearrangement uses TRBV7-8 and TRBJ2-1; a possible D gene is TRBD2 (6 bases). CDR1 is SGHVS, CDR2 FQNEAQ, per germline. V was clipped by 0 bases and J by 6 bases, with 9 bases between them. The CDR3 length is 14 residues. The CDR3 DNA is TGTGCCAGCAGCTTAGCGGTTAGCGGCAATGAGCAGTTCTTC. Translated, it gives CASSLAVSGNEQFF.

This clone was detected ten times or more. The chain carries TRBV11-2 and TRBJ2-1, with TRBD2 matching 11 bases. Trimming took 5 bases from V and 4 from J; bases not matched to a gene: 4. The CDR3 sequence is 15 residues long. From germline, CDR1 is SGHAT and CDR2 FQNNGV. Here the CDR3 DNA reads TGTGCCAGCAGCATACTAGCGGGGGCTTACAATGAGCAGTTCTTC. This encodes CASSILAGAYNEQFF.

The table lists this clone with many counts. V usage is TRBV11-2 and J usage is TRBJ2-1; 8 bases are a match to TRBD1. CDR3 length: 14 amino acids. Germline loops: CDR1 SGHAT, CDR2 FQNNGV. With V trimmed by 5 bases and J by 3 bases, 3 bases remained unmatched. The CDR3 reads CASSTDRVYNEQFF. DNA of the CDR3: TGTGCCAGCAGCACGGACAGGGTCTACAATGAGCAGTTCTTC.

This clone was seen only a few times. The V gene is TRBV29-1, the J gene TRBJ2-5; 8 nucleotides line up with TRBD1. Germline values: CDR1 SQVTM, CDR2 ANQGSEA. This CDR3 has 15 residues. J gave up 4 bases and V 7 bases, and 14 bases lay outside the gene matches. CDR3 bases: TGCAGCGCTTTTAGGACAGGGCAGGCCCGAGAGACCCAGTACTTC. This gives the protein CSAFRTGQARETQYF. Supplemented by reference TRBV29-1 and TRBJ2-5, the full variable domain reads SAVISQKPSRDICQRGTSLTIQCQVDSQVTMMFWYRQQPGQSLTLIATANQGSEATYESGFVIDKFPISRPNLTFSTLTVSNMSPEDSSIYLCSAFRTGQARETQYFGPGTRLLVL.